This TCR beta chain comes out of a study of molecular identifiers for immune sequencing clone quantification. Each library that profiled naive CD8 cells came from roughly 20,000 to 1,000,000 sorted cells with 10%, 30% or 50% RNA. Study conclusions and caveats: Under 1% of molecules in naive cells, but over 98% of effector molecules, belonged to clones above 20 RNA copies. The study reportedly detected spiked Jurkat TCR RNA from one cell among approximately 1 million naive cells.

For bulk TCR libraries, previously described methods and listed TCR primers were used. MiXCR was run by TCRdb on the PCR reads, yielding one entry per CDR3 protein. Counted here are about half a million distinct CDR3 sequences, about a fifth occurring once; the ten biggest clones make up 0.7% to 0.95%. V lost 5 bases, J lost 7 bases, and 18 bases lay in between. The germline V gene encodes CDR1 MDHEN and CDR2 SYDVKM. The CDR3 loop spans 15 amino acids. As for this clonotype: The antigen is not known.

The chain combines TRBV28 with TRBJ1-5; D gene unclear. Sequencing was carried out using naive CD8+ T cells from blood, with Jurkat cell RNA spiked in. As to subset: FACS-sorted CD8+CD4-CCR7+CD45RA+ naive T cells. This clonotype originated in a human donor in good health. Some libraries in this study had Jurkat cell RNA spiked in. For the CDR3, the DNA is TGTGCCAGCAGTCCCAGAGCCACAGTGCGACAGCCCCAGCATTTT. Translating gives CASSPRATVRQPQHF.